This TCR beta chain was profiled in a study of PD-1 blockade in mismatch repair-deficient tumors. Study-wide results and caveats: 120 to 150 unique blood TCRs came from expansion to three of seven peptides. Tumor-resident clones, often absent from pretreatment blood, expanded after pembrolizumab and then contracted.

Turning to this clone: Its antigen is not known.

Assay: immunoSEQ multiplex PCR; the TCRdb copy retains only in-frame clones and omits some. The profile shows 8,500 to 10,000 clones, approximately 84% of them singletons. Trimming cost V 3 bases and J 7 bases; bases outside gene matches: 6. From germline, CDR1 is MGHRA and CDR2 YSYEKL. The CDR3 consists of 14 residues. Documented time point: approximately ten-day in vitro stimulation with candidate neoantigen peptide 2. All patients were mismatch repair deficient, assessed by either PCR or immunohistochemistry. Each of roughly seven ELISpot-reactive candidate peptides was used for approximately eleven-day stimulation.

The V call is TRBV4-1, the J call TRBJ2-1; 7 bases are shared with TRBD1. The sequence was collected from an adult with mismatch repair-deficient cancer. Sequenced material: cells cultured in vitro, taken from a patient treated with pembrolizumab. CDR3 DNA sequence: TGCGCCAGCAGCCACCCCCTACAGGGGAATGAGCAGTTCTTC. Its protein product is CASSHPLQGNEQFF.